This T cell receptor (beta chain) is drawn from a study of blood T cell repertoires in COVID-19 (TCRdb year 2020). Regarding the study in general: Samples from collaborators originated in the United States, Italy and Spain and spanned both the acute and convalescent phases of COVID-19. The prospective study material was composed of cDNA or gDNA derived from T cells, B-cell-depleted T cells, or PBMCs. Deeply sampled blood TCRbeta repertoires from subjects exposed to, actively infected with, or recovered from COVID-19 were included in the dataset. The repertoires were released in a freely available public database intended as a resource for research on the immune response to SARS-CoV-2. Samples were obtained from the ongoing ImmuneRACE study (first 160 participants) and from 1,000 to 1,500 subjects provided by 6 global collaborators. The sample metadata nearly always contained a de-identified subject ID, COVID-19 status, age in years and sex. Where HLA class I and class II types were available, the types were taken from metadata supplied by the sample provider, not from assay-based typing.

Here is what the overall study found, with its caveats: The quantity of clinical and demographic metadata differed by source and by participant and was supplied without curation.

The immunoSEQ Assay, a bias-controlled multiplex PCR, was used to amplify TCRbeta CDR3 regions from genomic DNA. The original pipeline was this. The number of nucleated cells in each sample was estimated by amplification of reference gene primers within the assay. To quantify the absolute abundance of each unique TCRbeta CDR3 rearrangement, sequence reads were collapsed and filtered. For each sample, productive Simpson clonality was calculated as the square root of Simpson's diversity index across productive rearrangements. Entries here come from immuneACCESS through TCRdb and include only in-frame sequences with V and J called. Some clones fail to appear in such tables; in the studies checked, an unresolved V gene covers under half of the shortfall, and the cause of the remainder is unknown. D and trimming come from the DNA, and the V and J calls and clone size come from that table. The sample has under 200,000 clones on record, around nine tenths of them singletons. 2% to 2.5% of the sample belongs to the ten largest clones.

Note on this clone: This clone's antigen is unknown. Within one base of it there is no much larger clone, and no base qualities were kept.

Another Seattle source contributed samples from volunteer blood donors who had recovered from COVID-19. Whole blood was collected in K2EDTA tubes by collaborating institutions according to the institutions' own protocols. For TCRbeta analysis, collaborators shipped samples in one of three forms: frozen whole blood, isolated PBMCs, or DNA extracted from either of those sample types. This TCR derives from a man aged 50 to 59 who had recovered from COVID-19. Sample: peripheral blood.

The CDR3 corresponds to CASNLNRVYGYTF. At the DNA level, the sequence is TGTGCCAGTAATTTGAACAGGGTCTATGGCTACACCTTC. The rearranged segments are TRBV19 and TRBJ1-2; the best D guess is TRBD1, with 6 bases matching. V and J are truncated by 7 bases and 4 bases respectively, leaving an intervening sequence of 13 bases. The CDR3 contains 13 residues, cysteine and phenylalanine counted. Kept here is only the CDR3 DNA, which spans 39 bases and is read in frame from base 1. CDR1 and CDR2, per the germline V gene (reference sequence), are LNHDA and SQIVND.